The entry that follows covers one T cell receptor beta chain sequence. This entry comes from a study of cytotoxic CD8 clonotypes in ibrutinib-treated CLL. The CDR3 runs 15 residues. Per germline, CDR1 SEHNR and CDR2 FQNEAQ (reference sequence). V was clipped by 4 bases and J by 2 bases; unmatched bases: 4. Clones were sequenced by immunoSEQ multiplex PCR, and TCRdb holds only the in-frame ones, with some missing. The sample lists around 140,000 clones; approximately 80% were seen once. Specimen: PBMCs, collected after 36 months of ibrutinib treatment. V is TRBV7-9 and J is TRBJ2-3, with 9 bases aligning to TRBD1. The TCR was taken from a human donor with chronic lymphocytic leukemia. The CDR3 sequence: CASSWDRVDTDTQYF. For the CDR3, the DNA is TGTGCCAGCAGCTGGGACAGGGTTGACACAGATACGCAGTATTTT. The variable domain in full, with the rest retrieved from reference TRBV7-9 and TRBJ2-3, is DTGVSQNPRHKITKRGQNVTFRCDPISEHNRLYWYRQTLGQGPEFLTYFQNEAQLEKSRLLSDRFSAERPKGSFSTLEIQRTEQGDSAMYLCASSWDRVDTDTQYFGPGTRLTVL.